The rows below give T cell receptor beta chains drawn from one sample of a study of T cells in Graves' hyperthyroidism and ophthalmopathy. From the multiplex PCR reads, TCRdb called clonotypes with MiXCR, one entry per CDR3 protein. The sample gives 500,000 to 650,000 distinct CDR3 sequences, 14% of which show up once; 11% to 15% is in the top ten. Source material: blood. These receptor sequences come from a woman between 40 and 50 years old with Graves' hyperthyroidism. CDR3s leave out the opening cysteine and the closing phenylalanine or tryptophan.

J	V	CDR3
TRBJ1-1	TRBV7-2	ASSPERGTMNTEAF
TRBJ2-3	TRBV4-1	ASSQEASGSRDTQY
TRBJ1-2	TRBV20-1	SASLRGNYGYT
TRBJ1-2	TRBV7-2	ASSSIQGNYGYT
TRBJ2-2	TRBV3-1	ASSQVDGASTGELF
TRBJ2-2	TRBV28	ASSSGRLAANTGELF
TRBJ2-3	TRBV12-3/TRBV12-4	ASRRTSGRALGTDTQY
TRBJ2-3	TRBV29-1	SVEARGGTDTQY
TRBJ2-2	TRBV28	ASSPQAGAPGTGELF
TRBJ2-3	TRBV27	ASRLAGARSTDTQY
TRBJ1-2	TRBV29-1	SALGGGGDGYT
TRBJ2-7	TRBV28	ASGGVWEGEQY
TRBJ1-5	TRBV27	ASSLKGGLGQPQH
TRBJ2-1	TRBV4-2	ASSQDGTINEQF
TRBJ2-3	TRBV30	AWSVGGGSTDTQY
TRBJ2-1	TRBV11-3	ASSPVWSGNEQF
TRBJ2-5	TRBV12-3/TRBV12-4	ASSSPGRPLPQY
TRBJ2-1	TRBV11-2	ASSQPGLVYNEQF
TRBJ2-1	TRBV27	ASSLSGTGPGTSFFNEQF
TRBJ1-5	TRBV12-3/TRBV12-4	ASSLGQGTIGSNQPQH
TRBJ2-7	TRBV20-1	SARPRDSAYEQY
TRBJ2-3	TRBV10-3	ASSGTSYADTQY
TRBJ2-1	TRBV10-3	AISGRDSYNEQF
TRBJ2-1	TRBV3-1	ASSPWVGELSNEQF
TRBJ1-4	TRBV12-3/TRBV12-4	ASREGVTNEKLF
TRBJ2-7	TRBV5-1	ASSPTATGYEQY
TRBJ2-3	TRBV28	ASSFLANTDTQY
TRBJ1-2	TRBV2	ASSAMGDGYT
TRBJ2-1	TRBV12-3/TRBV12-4	ASRYLAGGPYNEQF
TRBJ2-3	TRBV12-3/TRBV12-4	ASSLMASGTSTDTQY
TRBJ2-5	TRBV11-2	ASSPSRRGGEETQY
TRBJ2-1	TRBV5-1	ASSLREIGNEQF
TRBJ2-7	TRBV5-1	ASSPGLAGGRYEQY
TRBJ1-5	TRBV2	ASGGDQPQH
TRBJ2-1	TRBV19	ASSIAGGSNEQF
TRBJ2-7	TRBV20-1	SAREGGSNEQY
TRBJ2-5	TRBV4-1	VSSPTAGGLETQY